This T cell receptor beta chain comes out of a study of blood T cell repertoires in COVID-19. Study-wide background: COVID-19 samples from acute and convalescent phases originated in the United States, Italy and Spain.

CDR1 ENHRY and CDR2 SYGVKD come from the germline V gene. The CDR3 is 17 residues long. The V segment lost 2 bases and the J segment 4 bases; nucleotides outside the gene matches: 10. Exposed enrollees had met someone with a PCR-confirmed or clinician-diagnosed COVID-19 case at some point within the 2 weeks before study entry. Authors' analysis steps: How many nucleated cells were present was estimated from reference gene primer amplification. Here immunoSEQ multiplex PCR was the method, and the copy in TCRdb shows in-frame clones only, minus some. The V and J calls and clone size were taken over from that table, and D and trimming were inferred from the DNA. The sample lists 350,000 to 450,000 clones, about 88% occurring once.

The genes are TRBV10-3 and TRBJ2-3; 9 bases fit TRBD2. The clonotype comes from a woman younger than 35 who had been exposed to COVID-19. The material sequenced was PBMCs or T cells enriched from blood (not recorded which). CDR3 sequence reads: CAISEALSIAGADTQYF. The CDR3 DNA reads as TGTGCCATCAGTGAGGCCTTGTCGATAGCGGGAGCAGATACGCAGTATTTT.